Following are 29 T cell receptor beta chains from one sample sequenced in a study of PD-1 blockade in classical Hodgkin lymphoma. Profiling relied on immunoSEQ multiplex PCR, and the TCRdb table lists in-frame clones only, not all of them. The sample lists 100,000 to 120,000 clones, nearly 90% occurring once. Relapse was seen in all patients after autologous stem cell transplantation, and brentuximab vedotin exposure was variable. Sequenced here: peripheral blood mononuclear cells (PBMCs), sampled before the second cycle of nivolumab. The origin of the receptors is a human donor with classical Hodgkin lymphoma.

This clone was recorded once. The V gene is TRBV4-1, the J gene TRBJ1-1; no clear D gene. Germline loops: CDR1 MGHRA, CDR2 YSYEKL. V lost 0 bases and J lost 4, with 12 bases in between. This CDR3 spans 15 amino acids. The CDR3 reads CASSQEDFRFTEAFF. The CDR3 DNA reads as TGCGCCAGCAGCCAAGAAGATTTCAGGTTCACTGAAGCTTTCTTT.

As DNA, the CDR3 is TGTGCCAGCAGCCAGACTACTAGTCCCCAAGAGACCCAGTACTTC. Protein: CASSQTTSPQETQYF. The V and J genes are TRBV4-2 and TRBJ2-5; maybe TRBD2 (5 bases). Germline V lookup: CDR1 LGHNA, CDR2 YNFKEQ. Trimming shortened V by 3 bases and J by 1 base, and 12 bases separated the two germline ends. The CDR3 runs 15 residues.

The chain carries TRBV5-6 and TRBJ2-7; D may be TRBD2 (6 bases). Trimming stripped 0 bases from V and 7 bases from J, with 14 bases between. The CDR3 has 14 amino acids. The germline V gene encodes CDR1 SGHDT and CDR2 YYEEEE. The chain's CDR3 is CASSLGEATAEQYF. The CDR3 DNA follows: TGTGCCAGCAGCTTGGGGGAGGCGACAGCTGAGCAGTACTTC.

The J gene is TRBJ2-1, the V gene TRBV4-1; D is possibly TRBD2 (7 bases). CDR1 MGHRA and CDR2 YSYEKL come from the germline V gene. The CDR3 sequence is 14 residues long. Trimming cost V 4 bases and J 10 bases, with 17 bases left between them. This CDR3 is CASSRPVRGGEQFF. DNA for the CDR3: TGCGCCAGCAGCCGACCCGTCAGGGGAGGGGAGCAGTTCTTC.

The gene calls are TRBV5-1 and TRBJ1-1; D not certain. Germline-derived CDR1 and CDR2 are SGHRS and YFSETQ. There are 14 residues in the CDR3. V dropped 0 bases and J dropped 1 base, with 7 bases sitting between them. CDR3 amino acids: CASSLARQNTEAFF. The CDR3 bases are TGCGCCAGCAGCTTGGCCAGACAGAACACTGAAGCTTTCTTT.

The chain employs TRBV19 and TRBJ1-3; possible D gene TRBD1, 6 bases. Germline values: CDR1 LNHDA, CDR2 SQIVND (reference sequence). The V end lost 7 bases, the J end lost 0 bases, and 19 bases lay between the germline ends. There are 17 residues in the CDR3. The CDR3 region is CASTSKAGQSSGNTIYF. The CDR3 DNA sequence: TGTGCCAGTACTTCAAAGGCGGGACAAAGCTCTGGAAACACCATATATTTT. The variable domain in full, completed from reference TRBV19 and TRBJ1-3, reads DGGITQSPKYLFRKEGQNVTLSCEQNLNHDAMYWYRQDPGQGLRLIYYSQIVNDFQKGDIAEGYSVSREKKESFPLTVTSAQKNPTAFYLCASTSKAGQSSGNTIYFGEGSWLTVV.

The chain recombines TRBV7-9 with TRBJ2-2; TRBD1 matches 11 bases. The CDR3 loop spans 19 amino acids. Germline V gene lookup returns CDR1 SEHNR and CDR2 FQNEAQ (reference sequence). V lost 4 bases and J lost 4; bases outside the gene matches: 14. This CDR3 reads CASSSDRGRYSRSTGELFF. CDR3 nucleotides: TGTGCCAGCAGCTCGGACAGGGGGCGCTATTCACGGTCCACCGGGGAGCTGTTTTTT.

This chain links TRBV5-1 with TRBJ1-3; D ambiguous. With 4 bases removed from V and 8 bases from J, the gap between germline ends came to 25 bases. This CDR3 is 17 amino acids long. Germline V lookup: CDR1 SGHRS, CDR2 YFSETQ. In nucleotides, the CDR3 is TGCGCCAGCAGCCCGAACCGACCGGGAGAGGAAGTTTACACCATATATTTT. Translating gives CASSPNRPGEEVYTIYF.

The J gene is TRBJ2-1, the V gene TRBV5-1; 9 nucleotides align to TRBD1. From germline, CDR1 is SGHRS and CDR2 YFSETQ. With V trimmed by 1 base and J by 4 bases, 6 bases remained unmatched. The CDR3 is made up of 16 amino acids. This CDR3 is CASSLNSGQGYNEQFF. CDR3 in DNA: TGCGCCAGCAGCTTGAATTCGGGACAGGGATACAATGAGCAGTTCTTC.

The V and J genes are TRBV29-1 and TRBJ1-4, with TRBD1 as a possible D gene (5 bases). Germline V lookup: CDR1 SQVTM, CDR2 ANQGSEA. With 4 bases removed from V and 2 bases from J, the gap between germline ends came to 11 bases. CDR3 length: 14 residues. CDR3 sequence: CSVADRGTNEKLFF. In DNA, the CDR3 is TGCAGCGTTGCCGACCGGGGGACTAATGAAAAACTGTTTTTT.

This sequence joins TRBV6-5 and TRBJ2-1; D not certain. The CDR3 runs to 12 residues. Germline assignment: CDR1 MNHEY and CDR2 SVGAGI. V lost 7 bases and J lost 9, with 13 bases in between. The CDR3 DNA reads TGTGCCAGCACCCCAGGTCCAGGTGAGCAGTTCTTC. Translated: CASTPGPGEQFF.

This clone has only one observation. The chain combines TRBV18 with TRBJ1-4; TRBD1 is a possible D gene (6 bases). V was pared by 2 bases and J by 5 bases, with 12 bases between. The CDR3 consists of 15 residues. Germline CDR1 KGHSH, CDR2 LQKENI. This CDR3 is CASSPTGRANEKLFF. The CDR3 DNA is TGTGCCAGCTCACCAACAGGGAGGGCCAATGAAAAACTGTTTTTT.

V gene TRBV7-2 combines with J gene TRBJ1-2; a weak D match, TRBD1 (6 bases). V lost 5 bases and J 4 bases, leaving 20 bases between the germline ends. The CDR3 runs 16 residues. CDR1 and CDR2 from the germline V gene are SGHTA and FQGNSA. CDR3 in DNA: TGTGCCAGCAGCCGAGCCGGGACACCCACGGCCTATGGCTACACCTTC. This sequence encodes CASSRAGTPTAYGYTF. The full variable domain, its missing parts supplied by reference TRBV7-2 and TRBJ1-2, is GAGVSQSPSNKVTEKGKDVELRCDPISGHTALYWYRQSLGQGLEFLIYFQGNSAPDKSGLPSDRFSAERTGGSVSTLTIQRTQQEDSAVYLCASSRAGTPTAYGYTFGSGTRLTVV.

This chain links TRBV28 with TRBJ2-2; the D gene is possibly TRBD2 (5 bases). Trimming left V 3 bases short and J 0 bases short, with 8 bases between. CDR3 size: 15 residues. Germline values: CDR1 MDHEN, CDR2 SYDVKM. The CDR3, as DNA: TGTGCCAGCAGTTTTTGGGAGACGAACACCGGGGAGCTGTTTTTT. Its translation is CASSFWETNTGELFF.

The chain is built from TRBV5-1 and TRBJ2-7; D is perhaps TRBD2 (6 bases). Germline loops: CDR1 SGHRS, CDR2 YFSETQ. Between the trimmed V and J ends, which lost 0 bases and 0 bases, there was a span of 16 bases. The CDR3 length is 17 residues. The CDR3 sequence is CASSLGAGIMSSYEQYF. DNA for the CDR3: TGCGCCAGCAGCTTGGGAGCGGGCATTATGAGCTCCTACGAGCAGTACTTC.

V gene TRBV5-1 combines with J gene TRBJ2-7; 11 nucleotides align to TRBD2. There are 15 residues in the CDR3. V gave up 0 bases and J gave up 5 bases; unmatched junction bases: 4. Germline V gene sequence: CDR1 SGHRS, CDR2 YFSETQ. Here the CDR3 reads CASSLGLAGIDEQYF. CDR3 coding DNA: TGCGCCAGCAGCTTGGGACTAGCGGGAATCGACGAGCAGTACTTC.

The CDR3 DNA reads TGTGCCAGCAGTTCCGTCGGGAACCCTCCCTACGAGCAGTACTTC. It specifies CASSSVGNPPYEQYF. The genes are TRBV6-6 and TRBJ2-7; perhaps TRBD2 as D (5 bases). With 4 bases removed from V and 2 bases from J, the gap between germline ends came to 15 bases. CDR1 and CDR2 from the germline V gene are MNHNY and SVGAGI (reference sequence). The CDR3 is 15 residues long.

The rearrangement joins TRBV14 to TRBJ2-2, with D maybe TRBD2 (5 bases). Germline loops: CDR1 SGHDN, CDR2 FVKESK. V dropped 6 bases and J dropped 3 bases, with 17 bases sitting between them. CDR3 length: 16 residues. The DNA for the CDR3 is TGTGCCAGCAGGCCGAACAGCGGACGACACACCGGGGAGCTGTTTTTT. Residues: CASRPNSGRHTGELFF.

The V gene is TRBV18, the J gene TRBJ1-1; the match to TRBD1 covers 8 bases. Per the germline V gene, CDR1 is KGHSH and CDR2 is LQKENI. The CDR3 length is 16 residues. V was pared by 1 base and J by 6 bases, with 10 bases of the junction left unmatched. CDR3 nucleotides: TGTGCCAGCTCACCACGGTCGTCGGGACAGGAGGCTGAAGCTTTCTTT. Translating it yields CASSPRSSGQEAEAFF.

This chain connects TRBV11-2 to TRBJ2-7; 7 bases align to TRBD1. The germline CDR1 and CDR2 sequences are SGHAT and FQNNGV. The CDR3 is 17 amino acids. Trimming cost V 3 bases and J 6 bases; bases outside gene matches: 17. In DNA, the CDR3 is TGTGCCAGCAGCTTTAATGGGTCCCCGACAGGGCGGAGCGAGCAGTACTTC. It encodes CASSFNGSPTGRSEQYF.

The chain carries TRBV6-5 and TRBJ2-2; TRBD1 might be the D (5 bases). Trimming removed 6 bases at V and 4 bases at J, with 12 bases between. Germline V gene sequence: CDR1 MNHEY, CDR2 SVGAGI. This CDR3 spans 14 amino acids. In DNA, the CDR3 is TGTGCCAGCAGGCAGGGAAAAACCACCGGGGAGCTGTTTTTT. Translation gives CASRQGKTTGELFF.

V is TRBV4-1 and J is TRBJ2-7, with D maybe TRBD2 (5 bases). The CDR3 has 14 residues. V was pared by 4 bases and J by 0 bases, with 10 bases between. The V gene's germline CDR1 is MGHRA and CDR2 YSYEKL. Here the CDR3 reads CASSPGLDSYEQYF. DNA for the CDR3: TGCGCCAGCAGCCCCGGACTGGACTCCTACGAGCAGTACTTC.

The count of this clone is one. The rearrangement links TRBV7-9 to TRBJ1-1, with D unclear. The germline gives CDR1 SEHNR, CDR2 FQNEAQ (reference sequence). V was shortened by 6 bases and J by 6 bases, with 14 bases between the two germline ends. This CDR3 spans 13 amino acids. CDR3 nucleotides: TGTGCCAGCAGAAAAGGAACTACGGCTGAAGCTTTCTTT. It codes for CASRKGTTAEAFF.

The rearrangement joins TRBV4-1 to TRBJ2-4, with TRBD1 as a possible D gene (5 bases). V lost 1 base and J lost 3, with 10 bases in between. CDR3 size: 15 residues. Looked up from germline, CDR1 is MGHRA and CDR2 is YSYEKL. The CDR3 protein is CASSQVQGSKNIQYF. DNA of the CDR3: TGCGCCAGCAGCCAAGTTCAGGGTAGCAAAAACATTCAGTACTTC.

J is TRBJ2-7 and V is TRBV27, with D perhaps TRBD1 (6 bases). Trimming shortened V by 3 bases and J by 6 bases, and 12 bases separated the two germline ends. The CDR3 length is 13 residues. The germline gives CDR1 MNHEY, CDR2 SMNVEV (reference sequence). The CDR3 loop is CASSLNDRFEQYF. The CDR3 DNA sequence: TGTGCCAGCAGTTTGAATGACAGGTTCGAGCAGTACTTC.

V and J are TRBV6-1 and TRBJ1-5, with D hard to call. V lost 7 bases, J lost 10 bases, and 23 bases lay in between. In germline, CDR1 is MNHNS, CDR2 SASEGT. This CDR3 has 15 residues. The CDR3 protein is CASTLSGVSHLPQHF. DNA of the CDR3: TGTGCCAGCACCCTTTCAGGAGTCAGTCATCTACCCCAGCATTTT.

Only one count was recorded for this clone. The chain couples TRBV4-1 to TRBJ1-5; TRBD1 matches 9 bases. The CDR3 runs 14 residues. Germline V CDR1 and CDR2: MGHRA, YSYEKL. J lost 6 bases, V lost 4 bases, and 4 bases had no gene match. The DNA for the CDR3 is TGCGCCAGCAGCCCACAGGGGGCTGGTCAGCCCCAGCATTTT. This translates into CASSPQGAGQPQHF.

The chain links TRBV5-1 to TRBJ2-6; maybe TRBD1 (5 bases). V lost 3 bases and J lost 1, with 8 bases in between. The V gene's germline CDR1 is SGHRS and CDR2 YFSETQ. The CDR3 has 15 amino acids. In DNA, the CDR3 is TGCGCCAGCAGCTCCAGGGTGTCTGGGGCCAACGTCCTGACTTTC. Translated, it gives CASSSRVSGANVLTF.

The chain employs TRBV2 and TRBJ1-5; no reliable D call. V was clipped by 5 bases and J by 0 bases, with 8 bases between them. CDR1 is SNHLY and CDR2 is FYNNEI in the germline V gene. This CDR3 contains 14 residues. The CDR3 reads CASSYRDSNQPQHF. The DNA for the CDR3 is TGTGCCAGCAGTTACAGAGATAGCAATCAGCCCCAGCATTTT.